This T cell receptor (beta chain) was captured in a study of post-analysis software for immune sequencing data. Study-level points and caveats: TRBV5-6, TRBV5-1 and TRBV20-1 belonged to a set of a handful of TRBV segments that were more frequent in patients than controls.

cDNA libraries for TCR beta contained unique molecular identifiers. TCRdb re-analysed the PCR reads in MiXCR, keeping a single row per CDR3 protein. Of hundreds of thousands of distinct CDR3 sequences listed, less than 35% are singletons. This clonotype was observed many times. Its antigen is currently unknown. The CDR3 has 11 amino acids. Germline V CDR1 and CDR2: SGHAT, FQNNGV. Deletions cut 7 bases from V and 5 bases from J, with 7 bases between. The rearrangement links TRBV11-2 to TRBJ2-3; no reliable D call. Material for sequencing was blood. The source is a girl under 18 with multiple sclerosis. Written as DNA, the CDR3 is TGTGCCAGCACCGATCTAGATACGCAGTATTTT. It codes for CASTDLDTQYF.